This TCR beta chain was sequenced for a study of identical twins. Study-level points and caveats: Partial confounding of zero-insertion analyses by invariant MAIT and iNKT cells was possible.

About this clonotype itself: Its specificity is unknown.

One entry per CDR3 protein, called by TCRdb with MiXCR from the 5' RACE reads. The sample contains 400,000 to 650,000 distinct CDR3 sequences, around 20% of which appear only once. These data were likewise used in another study, on T cells expressing NK-cell markers. Turning to that study: The TCR beta repertoires originated in sorted CD3+CD56+NKG2C+, CD3+CD56+NKG2C- and CD3+CD56-NKG2C+ T cells. In more than 5 donors, dominant CD3+CD56+NKG2C+ clones formed roughly 1.0-7.5% of CD8+ cells.

The TCR comes from a woman between 18 and 30 years old in good health. Sample: CD4+ T cells sorted from blood.

The CDR3 DNA follows: TGTGCCATCAGTGACCGGGGGGAGCTCTATGGCTACACCTTC. Amino acids: CAISDRGELYGYTF. The chain uses TRBV10-3 and TRBJ1-2; a weak D match, TRBD1 (5 bases). The CDR3 has 14 amino acids. The germline V and J ends were trimmed by 3 bases and 4 bases, with 12 bases remaining between them. The germline V gene has CDR1 ENHRY and CDR2 SYGVKD.